This T cell receptor (beta chain) was sequenced for a study of shared clonotypes between healthy human individuals. Healthy HIV-negative adults without recent acute infections or vaccinations served as donors. TCRdb's copy holds only in-frame clones and misses some; the assay was immunoSEQ multiplex PCR. Altogether approximately 500,000 clones are present, almost 80% being singletons, with the ten largest covering around an eighth. The germline V and J ends were trimmed by 4 bases and 1 base, with 8 bases remaining between them. This CDR3 spans 15 amino acids. Per the germline V gene, CDR1 is MNHNS and CDR2 is SASEGT. This clone appeared many times. The same CDR3 is also encoded by other DNA sequences in this sample.

The chain carries TRBV6-1 and TRBJ2-6, with D hard to call. The material sequenced was PBMCs. This receptor was identified in a woman aged 40 to 50 in good health. Some clones in this sample may be carry-over from other donors' samples. CDR3: CASSGTQSGANVLTF. The DNA for the CDR3 is TGTGCCAGCAGTGGGACCCAGTCTGGGGCCAACGTCCTGACTTTC.